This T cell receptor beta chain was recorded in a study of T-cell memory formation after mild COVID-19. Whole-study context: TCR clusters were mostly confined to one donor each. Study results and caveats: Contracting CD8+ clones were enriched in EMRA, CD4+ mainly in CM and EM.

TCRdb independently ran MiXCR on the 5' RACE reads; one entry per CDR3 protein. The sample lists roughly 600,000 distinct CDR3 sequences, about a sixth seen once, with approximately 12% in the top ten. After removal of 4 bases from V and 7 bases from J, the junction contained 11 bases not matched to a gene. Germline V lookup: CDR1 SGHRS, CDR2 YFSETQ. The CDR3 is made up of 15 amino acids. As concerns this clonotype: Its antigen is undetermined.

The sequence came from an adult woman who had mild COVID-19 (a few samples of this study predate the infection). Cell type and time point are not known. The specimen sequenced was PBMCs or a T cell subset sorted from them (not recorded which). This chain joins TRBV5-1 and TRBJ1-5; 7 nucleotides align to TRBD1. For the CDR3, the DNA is TGCGCCAGCAGCGAGAGGGGGCTACAGGAACAGCCCCAGCATTTT. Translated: CASSERGLQEQPQHF.